A selection of T cell receptor beta chains follows, all from one sample in a study of shared clonotypes between healthy human individuals. Sequencing used immunoSEQ multiplex PCR; TCRdb keeps in-frame clones, though not all of them. The table has 1.6 million or so clones, 98% seen once; the top ten hold around 0.33%. Source material: naive CD4+ T cells sorted from blood. All receptors come from a man between 25 and 39 years old in good health. CDR3s include the opening cysteine and the closing phenylalanine or tryptophan. D genes are given only for firm matches. Clone sizes are given selectively: once, few, many, or a class where the clone is expanded.

abundance	v_gene	len	d_gene	j_gene	CDR3aa	CDR3nt
.	TRBV5-4	13	TRBD1	TRBJ2-5	CASSQGAQETQYF	TGTGCCAGCAGCCAGGGGGCCCAAGAGACCCAGTACTTC
.	TRBV6-5	14	.	TRBJ2-7	CASSYYGYSYEQYF	TGTGCCAGCAGTTATTACGGCTACTCCTACGAGCAGTACTTC
.	TRBV27	15	.	TRBJ2-7	CATAGRPGNSYEQYF	TGTGCCACCGCGGGCCGGCCAGGGAATTCCTACGAGCAGTACTTC
.	TRBV18	14	TRBD2	TRBJ2-3	CASGTTTSTDTQYF	TGTGCCAGCGGGACTACCACTAGCACAGATACGCAGTATTTT
.	TRBV28	16	.	TRBJ1-4	CASSLMGRGQGEKLFF	TGTGCCAGCAGTTTAATGGGCAGGGGCCAGGGGGAAAAACTGTTTTTT
.	TRBV7-9	14	.	TRBJ1-4	CASSLGTSGEKLFF	TGTGCCAGCAGCTTAGGCACGTCCGGGGAAAAACTGTTTTTT
.	TRBV27	14	.	TRBJ2-7	CASSLTKSAYEQYF	TGTGCCAGCAGTTTGACGAAGAGCGCCTACGAGCAGTACTTC
.	TRBV7-6	18	TRBD2	TRBJ2-7	CASSLAPSGVTSRYEQYF	TGTGCCAGCAGCTTAGCTCCTAGCGGGGTTACCTCTCGGTACGAGCAGTACTTC
.	TRBV9	17	.	TRBJ2-1	CASSVEAERVSYNEQFF	TGTGCCAGCAGCGTAGAGGCGGAGCGGGTATCCTACAATGAGCAGTTCTTC
few	TRBV28	16	TRBD1	TRBJ1-2	CASSPVGRGLGYGYTF	TGTGCCAGCAGTCCCGTTGGCAGGGGGCTTGGCTATGGCTACACCTTC
.	TRBV5-1	13	TRBD1	TRBJ2-7	CASSKYRGPEQYF	TGCGCCAGCAGCAAGTACAGGGGGCCCGAGCAGTACTTC
.	TRBV28	12	.	TRBJ1-2	CASSGNIQGYTF	TGTGCCAGCAGTGGGAACATACAAGGCTACACCTTC
.	TRBV5-6	15	TRBD2	TRBJ2-7	CASSPRLAPAYEQYF	TGTGCCAGCAGCCCACGACTAGCGCCGGCCTACGAGCAGTACTTC
.	TRBV11-2	14	TRBD2	TRBJ2-7	CASSTASGPYEQYF	TGTGCCAGCAGCACAGCTAGCGGACCCTACGAGCAGTACTTC
.	TRBV27	11	.	TRBJ1-1	CASSLWGKAFF	TGTGCCAGCAGTTTATGGGGGAAAGCTTTCTTT
.	TRBV4-2	17	TRBD1	TRBJ2-3	CASSLRPGTGYTDTQYF	TGTGCCAGCAGCCTTCGGCCCGGGACAGGATACACAGATACGCAGTATTTT
.	TRBV29-1	14	.	TRBJ2-1	CSVGRRVVNNEQFF	TGCAGCGTTGGTCGGCGGGTGGTCAACAATGAGCAGTTCTTC
.	TRBV7-6	18	.	TRBJ2-7	CASSFRGDRAGITYEQYF	TGTGCCAGCAGCTTCCGGGGGGACAGAGCGGGAATAACCTACGAGCAGTACTTC
.	TRBV6-6	15	.	TRBJ1-5	CASSSKTGYNQPQHF	TGTGCCAGCAGTTCGAAAACAGGGTACAATCAGCCCCAGCATTTT
.	TRBV10-3	15	.	TRBJ2-2	CAVLGGTVGTGELFF	TGTGCCGTCCTAGGAGGGACAGTCGGGACCGGGGAGCTGTTTTTT
.	TRBV5-1	16	TRBD2	TRBJ2-5	CASSLVPGGRQETQYF	TGCGCCAGCAGCTTGGTCCCGGGAGGGCGGCAAGAGACCCAGTACTTC
.	TRBV5-1	18	TRBD2	TRBJ2-1	CASSLGTSGTPSYNEQFF	TGCGCCAGCAGCCTCGGGACTAGCGGGACCCCCTCCTACAATGAGCAGTTCTTC
once	TRBV10-3	15	TRBD2	TRBJ2-2	CAISLGLAATGELFF	TGTGCCATCAGTTTGGGGCTAGCGGCCACCGGGGAGCTGTTTTTT
.	TRBV5-1	16	TRBD2	TRBJ2-2	CASSGGLAGSAGELFF	TGCGCCAGCAGCGGTGGACTAGCGGGATCCGCCGGGGAGCTGTTTTTT
.	TRBV6-1	15	.	TRBJ2-7	CASSEARRASYEQYF	TGTGCCAGCAGTGAAGCAAGGCGAGCCTCCTACGAGCAGTACTTC
.	TRBV7-9	15	TRBD1	TRBJ2-5	CASSQTRTGVQTQYF	TGTGCCAGCAGCCAAACGAGGACAGGGGTGCAGACCCAGTACTTC
.	TRBV28	11	.	TRBJ2-7	CASSFRAEQYF	TGTGCCAGCAGTTTCCGGGCCGAGCAGTACTTC
.	TRBV21-1	15	.	TRBJ1-2	CASSTGTGSNYGYTF	TGTGCCAGCAGCACCGGGACAGGGTCTAACTATGGCTACACCTTC
.	TRBV10-1	15	.	TRBJ2-3	CASSANPSPADTQYF	TGCGCCAGCAGTGCCAATCCAAGTCCTGCAGATACGCAGTATTTT
.	TRBV7-2	14	.	TRBJ2-5	CASSLGGSQETQYF	TGTGCCAGCAGCTTAGGGGGCAGCCAAGAGACCCAGTACTTC
.	TRBV9	13	.	TRBJ2-3	CASSFPGADTQYF	TGTGCCAGCAGCTTCCCAGGGGCGGATACGCAGTATTTT
.	TRBV9	19	.	TRBJ2-6	CASSVGPGQTLSGANVLTF	TGTGCCAGCAGCGTAGGTCCAGGCCAAACTTTATCGGGGGCCAACGTCCTGACTTTC